This T cell receptor beta chain was obtained from a study of blood T cell repertoires in COVID-19. Study summary: In each case, the material was cDNA or gDNA derived from T cells, B-cell-depleted T cells, or PBMCs.

CDR3 length: 16 amino acids. V was trimmed by 6 bases and J by 1 base, leaving 18 bases between them. Germline values: CDR1 KGHSH, CDR2 LQKENI. Profiled with immunoSEQ multiplex PCR; TCRdb holds only in-frame clones, not every one. The data contain 80,000 or so clones, over 75% of them singletons. The chain uses TRBV18 and TRBJ1-1, with a weak D call TRBD1 (5 bases). The clonotype originates from a man older than 75 with acute or convalescent COVID-19. The sequenced sample consisted of peripheral blood. CDR3 residues: CASSPDFTGTNTEAFF. Here the CDR3 DNA reads TGTGCCAGCTCGCCCGATTTTACAGGTACGAACACTGAAGCTTTCTTT.